The 29 T cell receptor beta chains given below trace back to one sample, sequenced in a study of OX40 agonist ivuxolimab in advanced cancers. Method: immunoSEQ multiplex PCR; TCRdb's copy keeps in-frame clones and lacks some. The table includes 72,000 or so clones, roughly 87% detected once. The specimen was CD4+ or CD8+ T cells sorted from blood, collected in a trial of the OX40 agonist ivuxolimab. Every receptor here comes from an adult with an advanced solid tumor such as melanoma, head and neck, liver or kidney cancer.

This clone was seen only a few times. The chain employs TRBV27 and TRBJ2-7; TRBD1 matches 7 bases. Losses at the gene ends were 7 bases for V and 5 bases for J; bases not matched to a gene: 8. CDR3 size: 13 residues. Germline V gives CDR1 MNHEY, CDR2 SMNVEV (reference sequence). CDR3 nucleotide sequence: TGTGCCAGCATAAGTGGGCAGGGGGACGAGCAGTACTTC. Amino acid sequence: CASISGQGDEQYF.

The chain couples TRBV27 to TRBJ2-5; weak D call: TRBD1 (6 bases). CDR1 is MNHEY and CDR2 is SMNVEV in the germline V gene (reference sequence). The V end lost 3 bases, the J end lost 5 bases, and 16 bases lay between the germline ends. This CDR3 is 15 amino acids long. The CDR3: CASSLGNRVYETQYF. The CDR3 coding sequence is TGTGCCAGCAGTTTGGGGAACAGGGTTTATGAGACCCAGTACTTC.

The V and J genes are TRBV19 and TRBJ2-7; TRBD1 matches at 9 bases. The length of the CDR3 is 16 residues. The ends lost 4 bases at V and 3 bases at J; junction bases unmatched: 10. Germline CDR1 is LNHDA and CDR2 is SQIVND (reference sequence). The CDR3 DNA reads TGTGCCAGTAGTAGACTTGTGGGGACAGGGAACTACGAGCAGTACTTC. Translating it yields CASSRLVGTGNYEQYF. The whole variable domain, remainder taken from reference TRBV19 and TRBJ2-7, is DGGITQSPKYLFRKEGQNVTLSCEQNLNHDAMYWYRQDPGQGLRLIYYSQIVNDFQKGDIAEGYSVSREKKESFPLTVTSAQKNPTAFYLCASSRLVGTGNYEQYFGPGTRLTVT.

The chain joins TRBV2 to TRBJ2-7; 9 bases are a match to TRBD1. Germline V gives CDR1 SNHLY, CDR2 FYNNEI. V shed 6 bases, J shed 6 bases, and the junction held 9 bases outside the gene matches. The CDR3 totals 14 residues. The DNA of the CDR3 is TGTGCCAGCAGGACGCCGACAGGGGGTAGCGAGCAGTACTTC. Translated, it gives CASRTPTGGSEQYF.

The chain recombines TRBV7-8 with TRBJ1-5; D ambiguous. Germline V gene data show CDR1 as SGHVS and CDR2 as FQNEAQ. The CDR3 is made up of 15 amino acids. V lost 1 base and J 4 bases, leaving 11 bases between the germline ends. The CDR3 is CASSLDSRFNQPQHF. The CDR3 DNA is TGTGCCAGCAGCTTAGACAGCCGATTTAATCAGCCCCAGCATTTT.

The chain recombines TRBV28 with TRBJ1-5; D is unresolved. V was shortened by 8 bases and J by 0 bases, with 11 bases between the two germline ends. The CDR3 sequence is 14 residues long. Germline V gene lookup returns CDR1 MDHEN and CDR2 SYDVKM. CDR3 region: CASALVYSNQPQHF. In DNA, the CDR3 is TGTGCCAGCGCTCTGGTTTATAGCAATCAGCCCCAGCATTTT. Based on the CDR3 plus reference TRBV28 and TRBJ1-5, the full variable domain is DVKVTQSSRYLVKRTGEKVFLECVQDMDHENMFWYRQDPGLGLRLIYFSYDVKMKEKGDIPEGYSVSREKKERFSLILESASTNQTSMYLCASALVYSNQPQHFGDGTRLSIL.

The rearrangement joins TRBV28 to TRBJ1-5; the D is unclear. CDR1 MDHEN and CDR2 SYDVKM come from the germline V gene. The CDR3 extends over 14 amino acids. V was pared by 6 bases and J by 0 bases, with 9 bases between. CDR3 bases: TGTGCCAGCAGCAAGGACGGTAGCAATCAGCCCCAGCATTTT. It encodes CASSKDGSNQPQHF.

V usage is TRBV19 and J usage is TRBJ2-7; TRBD2 matches 15 bases. The germline V gene encodes CDR1 LNHDA and CDR2 SQIVND (reference sequence). Trimming cost V 3 bases and J 4 bases; bases outside gene matches: 4. There are 16 residues in the CDR3. CDR3 sequence (DNA): TGTGCCAGTAGTATCGGGACTAGCGGGAGGATGTACGAGCAGTACTTC. It encodes CASSIGTSGRMYEQYF. Full variable domain (rest looked up from reference TRBV19 and TRBJ2-7): DGGITQSPKYLFRKEGQNVTLSCEQNLNHDAMYWYRQDPGQGLRLIYYSQIVNDFQKGDIAEGYSVSREKKESFPLTVTSAQKNPTAFYLCASSIGTSGRMYEQYFGPGTRLTVT.

This clone was picked up a small number of times. The V call is TRBV10-1, the J call TRBJ1-1; D is perhaps TRBD1 (5 bases). The CDR3 loop spans 15 amino acids. V lost 6 bases, J lost 5 bases, and 19 bases lay in between. Germline CDR1 and CDR2: WNHNN and SYGVQD (reference sequence). CDR3 DNA sequence: TGCGCCAGCAGCGCAGGGAACTCTCGGAAGACTGAAGCTTTCTTT. This translates into CASSAGNSRKTEAFF.

The chain joins TRBV19 to TRBJ2-1, with D unclear. Per germline, CDR1 LNHDA and CDR2 SQIVND (reference sequence). The CDR3 has 16 residues. Trimming shortened V by 7 bases and J by 0 bases, and 16 bases separated the two germline ends. CDR3 loop: CASTLRYPSSYNEQFF. The CDR3 coding sequence is TGTGCCAGTACCCTTAGGTACCCGAGCTCCTACAATGAGCAGTTCTTC.

This clone was observed many times. The rearrangement joins TRBV7-3 to TRBJ1-4; no clear D. CDR3 size: 13 residues. In germline, CDR1 is SGHTA, CDR2 FQGTGA. Trimming took 0 bases from V and 8 from J, leaving 7 bases between them. The CDR3 bases are TGTGCCAGCAGCTTAACAGGAGGGGAAAAACTGTTTTTT. Its protein product is CASSLTGGEKLFF.

CDR3 amino acids: CASSPGTAFYEQYF. The CDR3 coding sequence is TGCGCCAGCAGCCCCGGGACAGCATTCTACGAGCAGTACTTC. The V gene is TRBV5-1, the J gene TRBJ2-7; 7 positions agree with TRBD1. This CDR3 contains 14 residues. Unmatched junction bases numbered 7, after V lost 4 bases and J lost 3 bases. The germline V gene encodes CDR1 SGHRS and CDR2 YFSETQ.

The genes are TRBV18 and TRBJ1-3; 9 bases match TRBD1. Germline lookup yields CDR1 KGHSH and CDR2 LQKENI. V trimming: 2 bases; J trimming: 4 bases; junction bases outside the gene matches: 9. This CDR3 region has 17 residues. The CDR3 protein is CASSPSRTGVSGNTIYF. In nucleotides, the CDR3 is TGTGCCAGCTCACCATCACGGACAGGGGTGTCAGGAAACACCATATATTTT.

The J gene is TRBJ2-1, the V gene TRBV7-9; TRBD2 matches 9 bases. Trimming at V came to 6 bases and at J to 7 bases, leaving 13 bases not matched to a gene. The CDR3 has 16 amino acids. Germline CDR1 is SEHNR and CDR2 is FQNEAQ (reference sequence). CDR3 sequence: CASRTGTSKLRNEQFF. Here the CDR3 DNA reads TGTGCCAGCAGAACCGGGACTAGCAAGTTGAGGAATGAGCAGTTCTTC.

CDR3 sequence reads: CASSLAGHHYNEQFF. The CDR3 DNA reads TGTGCCAGCAGCTTAGCAGGGCACCATTACAATGAGCAGTTCTTC. The J gene is TRBJ2-1, the V gene TRBV7-9; no definite D call. Germline CDR1 SEHNR, CDR2 FQNEAQ (reference sequence). This CDR3 is built from 15 residues. Trimming removed 0 bases from V and 4 bases from J, with 10 bases in between.

The chain is built from TRBV5-5 and TRBJ2-7; weak D call: TRBD1 (6 bases). V was trimmed by 2 bases and J by 6 bases, leaving 15 bases between them. The CDR3 has 14 residues. CDR1 is SGHKS, CDR2 YYEKEE, per germline (reference sequence). The CDR3 loop is CASSLMQGPGEQYF. The CDR3 DNA reads TGTGCCAGCAGCTTAATGCAGGGGCCGGGCGAGCAGTACTTC. The full variable domain, with the rest looked up from reference TRBV5-5 and TRBJ2-7, is DAGVTQSPTHLIKTRGQQVTLRCSPISGHKSVSWYQQVLGQGPQFIFQYYEKEERGRGNFPDRFSARQFPNYSSELNVNALLLGDSALYLCASSLMQGPGEQYFGPGTRLTVT.

This clone occurred once. With a much larger clone just one base away, this may be a read error. Distinct nucleotide sequences in the sample also encode this CDR3. The V gene is TRBV10-3, the J gene TRBJ1-5; possible D gene TRBD1, 5 bases. This CDR3 has 14 amino acids. The germline CDR1 and CDR2 sequences are ENHRY and SYGVKD. The CDR3 coding sequence is TGTGCTATCAGTGGGGCAGGTAGCAATCAGCCCCAGCATTTT. This gives the protein CAISGAGSNQPQHF.

This clone was counted between two and nine times. The genes are TRBV11-3 and TRBJ2-1; 7 bases align to TRBD2. CDR3 length equals 19 residues. In germline, CDR1 is SGHNT, CDR2 YENEEA. The trim removed 5 bases at V and 7 bases at J, leaving 23 bases unmatched. In DNA form, the CDR3 reads TGTGCCAGCAGCCGCACGGGGGGTGCTAGCCGCCGAGCTGGAAATGAGCAGTTCTTC. Residues: CASSRTGGASRRAGNEQFF.

The CDR3 DNA follows: TGTGCCAGCAGCTTTTTCGTAGCGAAAGCGGCTTCCTACGAGCAGTACTTC. Translated, it gives CASSFFVAKAASYEQYF. This sequence joins TRBV5-6 and TRBJ2-7; weak D call: TRBD2 (5 bases). From germline, CDR1 is SGHDT and CDR2 YYEEEE. V was clipped by 2 bases and J by 1 base, with 19 bases between them. The CDR3 totals 17 residues.

This clone rates as medium-sized. This chain connects TRBV19 to TRBJ1-2, with D unclear. The CDR3 runs to 16 residues. Germline-derived CDR1 and CDR2 are LNHDA and SQIVND (reference sequence). V lost 0 bases, J lost 8 bases, and 19 bases lay in between. The CDR3 DNA reads TGTGCCAGTAGTATAGACCACGCAGGCCCGGGGAGGGGCTACACCTTC. Its protein product is CASSIDHAGPGRGYTF.

This sequence joins TRBV11-3 and TRBJ2-5; no clear D gene. In germline, CDR1 is SGHNT, CDR2 YENEEA. Trimming pared 3 bases from V and 5 bases from J, leaving 19 bases between. This CDR3 region has 16 residues. The CDR3 nucleotides are TGTGCCAGCAGCTTCTCGGGTCAACAGAAATCGGAGACCCAGTACTTC. It yields the protein CASSFSGQQKSETQYF.

A remark on this clone: The sample holds other DNA sequences that translate to the same CDR3. This chain connects TRBV18 to TRBJ2-1; the D gene is possibly TRBD1 (5 bases). Germline loops: CDR1 KGHSH, CDR2 LQKENI. The CDR3 loop spans 13 amino acids. The germline V and J ends were trimmed by 3 bases and 6 bases, with 9 bases remaining between them. The CDR3 sequence: CASSPQGRNEQFF. The CDR3 bases are TGTGCCAGCTCACCTCAGGGCCGCAATGAGCAGTTCTTC.

This chain joins TRBV6-1 and TRBJ1-1; D remains ambiguous. This CDR3 region has 13 residues. Deletions cut 6 bases from V and 1 base from J, with 9 bases between. The germline V gene encodes CDR1 MNHNS and CDR2 SASEGT. CDR3 in amino acids: CASSRTGNTEAFF. For the CDR3, the DNA is TGTGCCAGCAGCCGCACGGGGAACACTGAAGCTTTCTTT.

This sequence joins TRBV7-8 and TRBJ1-5; TRBD1 is a possible D gene (6 bases). This CDR3 spans 14 amino acids. Trimming cost V 5 bases and J 7 bases, with 15 bases left between them. Germline-derived CDR1 and CDR2 are SGHVS and FQNEAQ. The CDR3 sequence is CASSTQGRGQPQHF. In DNA form, the CDR3 reads TGTGCCAGCAGCACACAGGGAAGGGGACAGCCCCAGCATTTT. The full variable domain, its missing parts supplied by reference TRBV7-8 and TRBJ1-5, is GAGVSQSPRYKVAKRGQDVALRCDPISGHVSLFWYQQALGQGPEFLTYFQNEAQLDKSGLPSDRFFAERPEGSVSTLKIQRTQQEDSAVYLCASSTQGRGQPQHFGDGTRLSIL.

The rearrangement uses TRBV5-1 and TRBJ2-6; D call uncertain. This CDR3 has 17 residues. CDR1 is SGHRS and CDR2 is YFSETQ in the germline V gene. Trimming shortened V by 4 bases and J by 2 bases, and 16 bases separated the two germline ends. CDR3 nucleotide sequence: TGCGCCAGCAGCCCCGGGTTTTTTGGGACTGGGGCCAACGTCCTGACTTTC. This encodes CASSPGFFGTGANVLTF.

CDR3 DNA: TGTGCCAGCAGTTATACCGGGACAGGGGGGGATCAGCCCCAGCATTTT. It specifies CASSYTGTGGDQPQHF. V and J are TRBV6-5 and TRBJ1-5, with 11 bases fitting TRBD1. CDR1 and CDR2 (germline): MNHEY, SVGAGI. The length of the CDR3 is 16 residues. The J segment lost 5 bases and the V segment lost 3 bases, leaving 6 bases of the junction unmatched.

The chain is built from TRBV18 and TRBJ1-1; the D gene is possibly TRBD1 (6 bases). The V end lost 4 bases, the J end lost 1 base, and 10 bases lay between the germline ends. This CDR3 has 14 amino acids. Germline V CDR1 and CDR2: KGHSH, LQKENI. In nucleotides, the CDR3 is TGTGCCAGCTCACTGGAGACAGGGAACACTGAAGCTTTCTTT. This gives the protein CASSLETGNTEAFF.

This clone was seen a single time. The DNA for the CDR3 is TGTGCCATCAGGGACGTATGGGGCCCCCGTTCCACTAACGAGCAGTACTTC. Amino acids: CAIRDVWGPRSTNEQYF. The V call is TRBV10-3, the J call TRBJ2-7; tentative D call: TRBD1 (5 bases). The CDR3 runs 17 residues. Germline CDR1 and CDR2: ENHRY and SYGVKD. The V end lost 6 bases, the J end lost 5 bases, and 26 bases lay between the germline ends.

The chain combines TRBV11-2 with TRBJ2-2, with 8 nucleotides matching TRBD2. Losses at the gene ends were 5 bases for V and 6 bases for J; bases not matched to a gene: 8. The CDR3 runs to 15 residues. From germline, CDR1 is SGHAT and CDR2 FQNNGV. The CDR3 loop is CASSPSGLASGELFF. The CDR3 DNA is TGTGCCAGCAGCCCAAGCGGACTAGCCTCCGGGGAGCTGTTTTTT.